The 15 T cell receptor beta chains given below trace back to one sample, sequenced in a study of blood T cell repertoires in COVID-19. Using immunoSEQ multiplex PCR, the repertoire was profiled, and TCRdb retains in-frame clones only, with some absent. The table shows around 270,000 clones, with around 87% occurring only once. Input material: peripheral blood. These receptors were obtained from a woman aged 50 to 65 with acute or convalescent COVID-19.

The chain is built from TRBV6-2 or TRBV6-3 and TRBJ2-3; 10 positions agree with TRBD2. Germline V gene sequence: CDR1 MNHEY, CDR2 SVGEGT. J lost 0 bases, V lost 2 bases, and 5 bases had no gene match. The length of the CDR3 is 17 residues. CDR3 loop: CASSYGMTSGSTDTQYF. CDR3 nucleotides: TGTGCCAGCAGTTACGGAATGACTAGCGGGAGCACAGATACGCAGTATTTT.

CDR3 nucleotide sequence: TGCGCCAGCAGCCCACCGGGACAGGGCCCCGAGCAGTACTTC. The encoded protein is CASSPPGQGPEQYF. The chain recombines TRBV5-1 with TRBJ2-7, with TRBD1 matching 9 bases. CDR1 and CDR2 (germline): SGHRS, YFSETQ. V shed 4 bases and J 6 bases; nucleotides not matched to a gene: 8. CDR3 length: 14 amino acids.

The V gene is TRBV25-1, the J gene TRBJ2-2; D is unresolved. Germline CDR1 is MGHDK and CDR2 is SYGVNS. The length of the CDR3 is 15 residues. V lost 6 bases to trimming and J lost 1 base, with 12 bases between them. The CDR3 region is CASSSLSGNTGELFF. The CDR3, as DNA: TGTGCCAGCAGCTCTCTGTCCGGGAACACCGGGGAGCTGTTTTTT.

Comments on this clone: One junction end disagrees with the germline gene, perhaps due to a read error. The V gene is TRBV19, the J gene TRBJ1-2; a weak D match, TRBD1 (6 bases). The germline V gene has CDR1 LNHDA and CDR2 SQIVND (reference sequence). This CDR3 is 14 amino acids long. The CDR3 loop is CASNIAGVGYGYTF. As DNA, the CDR3 is TGTGCCAGTAATATAGCAGGGGTTGGGTATGGCTACACCTTC.

This clone appeared a single time. This sequence joins TRBV28 and TRBJ1-2, with 10 nucleotides matching TRBD1. CDR1 and CDR2 (germline): MDHEN, SYDVKM. CDR3 length: 16 amino acids. V shed 9 bases and J 3 bases; nucleotides not matched to a gene: 13. The CDR3 here is CASLGRDRGQYYGYTF. The CDR3 DNA reads TGTGCCAGTCTAGGGCGAGACAGGGGGCAATACTATGGCTACACCTTC.

The chain uses TRBV7-6 and TRBJ2-1; TRBD2 matches at 9 bases. Trimming took 2 bases from V and 7 from J; bases not matched to a gene: 6. This CDR3 contains 15 residues. Germline CDR1 is SGHVS and CDR2 is FNYEAQ. The CDR3 DNA follows: TGTGCCAGCAGCTTATTGGGACTAGCAGGTAATGAGCAGTTCTTC. This gives the protein CASSLLGLAGNEQFF.

The chain couples TRBV5-4 to TRBJ2-7, with TRBD1 matching 7 bases. The trim removed 0 bases at V and 2 bases at J, leaving 5 bases unmatched. Germline CDR1 is SGHNT and CDR2 is YYREEE (reference sequence). The CDR3 is made up of 15 amino acids. The CDR3 sequence is CASSLASGQAYEQYF. DNA for the CDR3: TGTGCCAGCAGCTTGGCCAGTGGACAGGCCTACGAGCAGTACTTC.

The chain has TRBV7-8 and TRBJ1-4; D might be TRBD1 (6 bases). The CDR3 has 16 residues. Trimming cost V 1 base and J 8 bases, with 17 bases left between them. Germline CDR1 SGHVS, CDR2 FQNEAQ. CDR3 in amino acids: CASSLGLQGRGEKLFF. As DNA, the CDR3 is TGTGCCAGCAGCTTAGGGCTACAGGGAAGGGGCGAAAAACTGTTTTTT.

This clone was seen a few times. The V and J genes are TRBV27 and TRBJ1-5; D is undetermined. CDR1 is MNHEY and CDR2 is SMNVEV in the germline V gene (reference sequence). Deletions cut 1 base from V and 4 bases from J, with 11 bases between. This CDR3 is 15 amino acids long. The chain's CDR3 is CASSLLAIGNQPQHF. The CDR3 DNA sequence: TGTGCCAGCAGTTTATTAGCCATTGGGAATCAGCCCCAGCATTTT.

CDR3 coding DNA: TGTGCCTGTCGACAGGGTCCGATTTATATGAGCAATCAGCCCCAGCATTTT. This gives the protein CACRQGPIYMSNQPQHF. The V gene is TRBV30, the J gene TRBJ1-5, with 7 bases identical to TRBD1. There are 17 residues in the CDR3. J was trimmed by 1 base and V by 6 bases; bases with no gene match: 15. Germline V gene data show CDR1 as GTSNPN and CDR2 as SVGIG (reference sequence).

The chain joins TRBV20-1 to TRBJ2-1; 9 bases line up with TRBD2. V was pared by 3 bases and J by 0 bases, with 6 bases of the junction left unmatched. CDR3 length: 16 amino acids. The germline CDR1 and CDR2 sequences are DFQATT and SNEGSKA (reference sequence). This CDR3 is CSASDLAGSSYNEQFF. The DNA for the CDR3 is TGCAGTGCTAGTGATCTAGCGGGGAGCTCCTACAATGAGCAGTTCTTC.

V is TRBV6-5 and J is TRBJ1-2; 7 nucleotides match TRBD1. J gave up 3 bases and V 1 base, and 8 bases lay outside the gene matches. The CDR3 has 16 amino acids. CDR1 and CDR2 from the germline V gene are MNHEY and SVGAGI. Written as DNA, the CDR3 is TGTGCCAGCAGTTACTACCCCTCCGGGACAGACTATGGCTACACCTTC. Translated, it gives CASSYYPSGTDYGYTF.

The chain is built from TRBV29-1 and TRBJ1-4; D is possibly TRBD1 (5 bases). From germline, CDR1 is SQVTM and CDR2 ANQGSEA. The length of the CDR3 is 15 residues. V lost 4 bases and J 3 bases, leaving 15 bases between the germline ends. The CDR3 nucleotides are TGCAGCGTTGTTGCCAGGAGGGGATCTAATGAAAAACTGTTTTTT. Its translation: CSVVARRGSNEKLFF.

V is TRBV5-1 and J is TRBJ2-5; a weak D match, TRBD1 (5 bases). V dropped 1 base and J dropped 5 bases, with 9 bases sitting between them. The germline V gene encodes CDR1 SGHRS and CDR2 YFSETQ. This CDR3 has 13 residues. CDR3 in DNA: TGCGCCAGCAGCTTGCAGGGAAGGGAGACCCAGTACTTC. It specifies CASSLQGRETQYF. The full variable domain, its missing parts supplied by reference TRBV5-1 and TRBJ2-5, is KAGVTQTPRYLIKTRGQQVTLSCSPISGHRSVSWYQQTPGQGLQFLFEYFSETQRNKGNFPGRFSGRQFSNSRSEMNVSTLELGDSALYLCASSLQGRETQYFGPGTRLLVL.

V and J are TRBV12-3 or TRBV12-4 and TRBJ2-1; D might be TRBD2 (6 bases). V was cut by 3 bases and J by 8 bases, with 11 bases left in between. The CDR3 contains 13 residues. The CDR3 sequence: CASSFIRDYEQFF. Here the CDR3 DNA reads TGTGCCAGCAGTTTTATCAGGGACTATGAGCAGTTCTTC.